The clone carrying this TCR beta chain was seen only once. These data belong to a study of blood T cell repertoires in COVID-19. Study as a whole: Spain, Italy and the United States supplied samples that represented acute and convalescent COVID-19. The cDNA or gDNA used as material had been derived from T cells, B-cell-depleted T cells, or PBMCs.

Germline V CDR1 and CDR2: SGHRS, YFSETQ. The CDR3 spans 15 residues. J gave up 6 bases and V 0 bases, and 4 bases lay outside the gene matches. Under the authors' procedure: Nucleated cell counts were estimated from reference gene primer amplification. Method: immunoSEQ multiplex PCR; TCRdb's copy keeps in-frame clones and lacks some. V, J and clone size derive from that table, while D and trimming were established from the DNA sequence. The sample carries 150,000 to 200,000 clones, approximately 85% recorded once. This rearrangement joins TRBV5-1 to TRBJ2-1; 9 bases line up with TRBD2. Input material: peripheral blood. The receptor's source is a man aged 35 to 55 who had recovered from COVID-19. CDR3: CASSLGLAGSNEQFF. CDR3 nucleotide sequence: TGCGCCAGCAGCTTGGGTCTAGCGGGGAGCAATGAGCAGTTCTTC.